This T cell receptor beta chain was obtained from a study of shared clonotypes between healthy human individuals. The V end was cut by 4 bases, the J end by 5 bases, with 11 bases between. Germline CDR1 reads SGHVS; CDR2 reads FNYEAQ. This CDR3 is built from 13 residues. TCRdb's table, derived via immunoSEQ multiplex PCR, lists solely in-frame clones and lacks some. The profile shows more than 2,000,000 clones, more than 80% of them singletons. This clonotype was sampled from a man aged 18 to 29 in good health. Some clones in this sample may be carry-over from other donors' samples. V is TRBV7-6 and J is TRBJ2-5; D not resolved. The material sequenced was naive CD4+ T cells from PBMCs. Sample subset: CD45RA+ positively selected. The CDR3 reads CASSSGDVETQYF. CDR3 bases: TGTGCCAGCAGCTCCGGAGACGTGGAGACCCAGTACTTC.